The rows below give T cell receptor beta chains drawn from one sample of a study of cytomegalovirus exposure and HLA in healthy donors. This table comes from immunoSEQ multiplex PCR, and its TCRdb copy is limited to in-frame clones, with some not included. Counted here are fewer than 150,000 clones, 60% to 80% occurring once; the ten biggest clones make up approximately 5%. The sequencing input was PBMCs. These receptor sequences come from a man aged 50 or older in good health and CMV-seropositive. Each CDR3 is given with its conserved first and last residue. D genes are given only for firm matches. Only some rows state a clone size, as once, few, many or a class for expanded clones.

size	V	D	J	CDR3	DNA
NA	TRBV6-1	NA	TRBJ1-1	CASSWGGSMNTEAFF	TGTGCCAGCAGTTGGGGGGGAAGTATGAACACTGAAGCTTTCTTT
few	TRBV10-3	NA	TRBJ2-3	CAISESFVTVSGTDTQYF	TGTGCCATCAGTGAGTCGTTCGTGACAGTTTCTGGCACAGATACGCAGTATTTT
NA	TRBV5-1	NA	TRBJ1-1	CASSLGAGWNTEAFF	TGCGCCAGCAGCTTGGGGGCGGGATGGAACACTGAAGCTTTCTTT
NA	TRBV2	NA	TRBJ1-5	CASSEAIAGQPQHF	TGTGCCAGCAGTGAGGCAATAGCGGGACAGCCCCAGCATTTT
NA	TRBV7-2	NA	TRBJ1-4	CASSLRGAGEKLFF	TGTGCCAGCAGCTTGCGGGGGGCCGGTGAAAAACTGTTTTTT
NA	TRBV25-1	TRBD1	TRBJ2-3	CASSERQGRTDTQYF	TGTGCCAGCAGTGAAAGACAGGGGAGGACAGATACGCAGTATTTT
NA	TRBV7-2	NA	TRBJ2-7	CASSSIYEQYF	TGTGCCAGCAGCTCAATCTACGAGCAGTACTTC
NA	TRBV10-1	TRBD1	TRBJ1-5	CASSEWDREGNQPQHF	TGCGCCAGCAGTGAGTGGGACAGGGAGGGCAATCAGCCCCAGCATTTT
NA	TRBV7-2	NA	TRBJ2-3	CASSREGGRADTQYF	TGTGCCAGCAGCCGGGAAGGAGGGAGAGCAGATACGCAGTATTTT
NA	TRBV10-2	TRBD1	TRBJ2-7	CASRSGQGRYEQYF	TGCGCCAGCAGAAGTGGACAGGGGAGATACGAGCAGTACTTC
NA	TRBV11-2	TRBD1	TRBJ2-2	CASSSGQGGPGELFF	TGTGCCAGCAGCTCGGGACAGGGAGGTCCCGGGGAGCTGTTTTTT
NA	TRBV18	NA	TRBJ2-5	CASSGRGPSLQETQYF	TGTGCCAGCTCAGGCAGGGGACCCAGCCTCCAAGAGACCCAGTACTTC
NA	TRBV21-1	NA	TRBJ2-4	CASNPPFYSGTGGLLAKNIQYF	TGTGCCAGCAACCCCCCGTTTTATTCTGGGACAGGGGGACTCCTAGCCAAAAACATTCAGTACTTC
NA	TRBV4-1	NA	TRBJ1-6	CASSQDHAGSSYSPLHF	TGCGCCAGCAGCCAAGATCACGCCGGGTCAAGCTATTCACCCCTCCACTTT
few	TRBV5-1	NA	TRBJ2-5	CASSLVGARETQYF	TGCGCCAGCAGCTTGGTAGGGGCCCGGGAGACCCAGTACTTC
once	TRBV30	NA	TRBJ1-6	CALEKGLDSPLHF	TGTGCCCTAGAGAAGGGGTTGGATTCACCCCTCCACTTT
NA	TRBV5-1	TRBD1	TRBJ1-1	CASRRTGDRSTEAFF	TGCGCCAGCAGACGGACAGGGGATCGATCCACTGAAGCTTTCTTT
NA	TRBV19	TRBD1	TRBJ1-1	CASSSYRGQTEAFF	TGTGCCAGTAGTTCATACAGGGGGCAGACTGAAGCTTTCTTT
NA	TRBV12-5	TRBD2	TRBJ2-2	CASGLSLLAGVSTGELFF	TGTGCTAGTGGTTTGTCCCTGCTAGCGGGAGTCAGCACCGGGGAGCTGTTTTTT
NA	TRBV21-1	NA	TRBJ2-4	CASSENRGRGNIQYF	TGTGCCAGCAGCGAAAACAGGGGGCGCGGAAACATTCAGTACTTC
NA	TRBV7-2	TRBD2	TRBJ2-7	CASSAGTSGISSYEQYF	TGTGCCAGCAGTGCCGGGACTAGCGGCATTAGCTCCTACGAGCAGTACTTC
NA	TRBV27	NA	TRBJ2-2	CASRTGDANTGELFF	TGTGCCAGCAGGACAGGAGACGCGAACACCGGGGAGCTGTTTTTT
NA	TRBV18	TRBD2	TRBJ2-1	CASSTSGTSGYNEQFF	TGTGCCAGCTCCACCTCCGGGACTAGCGGATACAATGAGCAGTTCTTC
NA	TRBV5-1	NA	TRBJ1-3	CASSLTRQDSGNTIYF	TGCGCCAGCAGCTTGACCAGACAGGACTCTGGAAACACCATATATTTT
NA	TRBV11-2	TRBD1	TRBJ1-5	CASSLGQQNQPQHF	TGTGCCAGCAGCTTGGGACAGCAAAATCAGCCCCAGCATTTT
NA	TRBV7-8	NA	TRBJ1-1	CASSLKRQMNTEAFF	TGTGCCAGCAGCTTAAAAAGACAGATGAACACTGAAGCTTTCTTT
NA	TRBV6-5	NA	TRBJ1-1	CASSSMGGRGAEAFF	TGTGCCAGCAGTTCGATGGGGGGACGCGGGGCTGAAGCTTTCTTT
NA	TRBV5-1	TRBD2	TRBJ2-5	CASSFGLAEETQYF	TGCGCCAGCAGCTTTGGGCTAGCGGAGGAGACCCAGTACTTC
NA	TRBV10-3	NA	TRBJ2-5	CAISPITPYQETQYF	TGTGCCATCAGCCCGATTACACCGTACCAAGAGACCCAGTACTTC
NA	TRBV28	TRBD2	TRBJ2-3	CASSPIIAGGNTDTQYF	TGTGCCAGCAGTCCAATAATAGCGGGGGGGAACACAGATACGCAGTATTTT
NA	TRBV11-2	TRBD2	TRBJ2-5	CASSLDGLAGGPRQETQYF	TGTGCCAGCAGCTTAGATGGGCTAGCGGGGGGGCCGAGACAAGAGACCCAGTACTTC
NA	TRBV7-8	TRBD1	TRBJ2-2	CASSAGQGAAGELFF	TGTGCCAGCAGCGCCGGACAGGGGGCGGCCGGGGAGCTGTTTTTT
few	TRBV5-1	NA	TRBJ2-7	CASSIRDEQYF	TGCGCCAGCAGCATCAGGGACGAGCAGTACTTC
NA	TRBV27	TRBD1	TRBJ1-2	CASSFLGQGFSHKTNYGYTF	TGTGCCAGCAGTTTTTTGGGACAGGGGTTTTCTCACAAAACAAACTATGGCTACACCTTC
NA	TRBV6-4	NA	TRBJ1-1	CASRDRTGTEAFF	TGTGCCAGCAGGGACAGAACGGGCACTGAAGCTTTCTTT
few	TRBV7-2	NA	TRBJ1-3	CASSPTGTGNTIYF	TGTGCCAGCAGCCCCACAGGTACTGGAAACACCATATATTTT
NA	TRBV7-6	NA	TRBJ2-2	CASSPEQNTGELFF	TGTGCCAGCAGCCCCGAGCAGAACACCGGGGAGCTGTTTTTT
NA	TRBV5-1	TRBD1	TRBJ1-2	CASSSQQGAGGYTF	TGCGCCAGCAGTTCTCAACAGGGGGCTGGAGGCTACACCTTC
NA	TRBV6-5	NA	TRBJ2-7	CASRSGSLTYEQYF	TGTGCCAGCCGATCCGGGTCTTTGACCTACGAGCAGTACTTC
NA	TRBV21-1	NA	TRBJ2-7	CASRDTKLYEQYF	TGTGCCAGCAGGGACACTAAATTATACGAGCAGTACTTC
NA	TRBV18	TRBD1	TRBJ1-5	CASSRKGQNSNQPQHF	TGTGCCAGCTCACGTAAGGGACAGAATAGCAATCAGCCCCAGCATTTT
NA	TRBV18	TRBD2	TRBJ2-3	CASSPPGLAVNTDTQYF	TGTGCCAGCTCACCACCGGGGCTAGCGGTTAACACAGATACGCAGTATTTT
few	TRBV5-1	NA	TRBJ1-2	CASSLLREVDGYTF	TGCGCCAGCAGCTTGCTCAGGGAGGTCGATGGCTACACCTTC
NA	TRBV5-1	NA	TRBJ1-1	CASSLGDILNTEAFF	TGCGCCAGCAGCTTGGGGGACATACTGAACACTGAAGCTTTCTTT
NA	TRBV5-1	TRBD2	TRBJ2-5	CASSLEPAGAQETQYF	TGCGCCAGCAGCTTGGAGCCAGCGGGGGCCCAAGAGACCCAGTACTTC
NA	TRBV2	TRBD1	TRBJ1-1	CASGKETGGTEAFF	TGTGCCAGCGGTAAAGAGACAGGGGGGACTGAAGCTTTCTTT
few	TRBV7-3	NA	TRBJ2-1	CASSSGRDLYNEQFF	TGTGCCAGCAGCTCAGGCAGGGACTTATACAATGAGCAGTTCTTC
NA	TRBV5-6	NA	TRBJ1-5	CASSLWGGPPNQPQHF	TGTGCCAGCAGCTTGTGGGGAGGGCCCCCCAATCAGCCCCAGCATTTT